The rows below give T cell receptor beta chains drawn from one sample of a study of blood T cell repertoires in COVID-19. The assay was immunoSEQ multiplex PCR, and TCRdb's table has in-frame clones only and misses some. The sample holds over 100,000 clones, about 89% seen once. Sequencing input: peripheral blood. All receptors derive from a man in his forties with acute or convalescent COVID-19. Both conserved end residues are part of each CDR3. The D gene is left open where the match is weak. The size of a clone is reported for some rows only, either as once, few or many, or as a class for expanded clones.

J gene: TRBJ1-2; clone size: -; D gene: -; V gene: TRBV14; CDR3 DNA: TGTGCCAGCAGCCAAGGGACAGTAGGTGGCTACACCTTC; CDR3 protein: CASSQGTVGGYTF
J gene: TRBJ2-7; clone size: -; D gene: -; V gene: TRBV11-2; CDR3 DNA: TGTGCCAGCAGCTTAGGGTACGGTAGTAGCTCCTACGAGCAGTACTTC; CDR3 protein: CASSLGYGSSSYEQYF
J gene: TRBJ2-7; clone size: -; D gene: TRBD2; V gene: TRBV3-1/TRBV3-2; CDR3 DNA: TGTGCCAGCAGCCCCATCTTTACTAGCGGCTCCTACGAGCAGTACTTC; CDR3 protein: CASSPIFTSGSYEQYF
J gene: TRBJ2-5; clone size: -; D gene: TRBD2; V gene: TRBV5-4; CDR3 DNA: TGTGCCAGCAGCTTGGATAGCGGGAAAGGAGAGACCCAGTACTTC; CDR3 protein: CASSLDSGKGETQYF
J gene: TRBJ1-6; clone size: -; D gene: TRBD1; V gene: TRBV30; CDR3 DNA: TGTGCCTGGAGCTCGGCAGGGGGTTCACCCCTCCACTTT; CDR3 protein: CAWSSAGGSPLHF
J gene: TRBJ1-5; clone size: -; D gene: -; V gene: TRBV12-5; CDR3 DNA: TGTGCTAGTGGTCCCCCAGGGACTCCCAATCAGCCCCAGCATTTT; CDR3 protein: CASGPPGTPNQPQHF
J gene: TRBJ1-1; clone size: -; D gene: -; V gene: TRBV27; CDR3 DNA: TGTGCCAGCAGTTTTGGGGCAGACACTGAAGCTTTCTTT; CDR3 protein: CASSFGADTEAFF
J gene: TRBJ1-5; clone size: -; D gene: TRBD1; V gene: TRBV19; CDR3 DNA: TGTGCCAGCGGACAGGGGCCGAATCAGCCCCAGCATTTT; CDR3 protein: CASGQGPNQPQHF
J gene: TRBJ2-2; clone size: -; D gene: -; V gene: TRBV5-1; CDR3 DNA: TGCGCCAGCAGCTTGGCGGGGAAATCGAACACCGGGGAGCTGTTTTTT; CDR3 protein: CASSLAGKSNTGELFF
J gene: TRBJ2-6; clone size: -; D gene: -; V gene: TRBV7-2; CDR3 DNA: TGTGCCAGCAGCCAGTCAGGGTCCTCTGGGGCCAACGTCCTGACTTTC; CDR3 protein: CASSQSGSSGANVLTF
J gene: TRBJ1-1; clone size: -; D gene: TRBD1; V gene: TRBV19; CDR3 DNA: TGTGCCAGTAGGCATGACAGGGGGGCGCCTGAAGCTTTCTTT; CDR3 protein: CASRHDRGAPEAFF
J gene: TRBJ1-2; clone size: -; D gene: TRBD1; V gene: TRBV5-5; CDR3 DNA: TGTGCCAGCAGCTTGTTAGAGGGGGCGCGGTATGGCTACACCTTC; CDR3 protein: CASSLLEGARYGYTF
J gene: TRBJ1-2; clone size: once; D gene: -; V gene: TRBV5-5; CDR3 DNA: TGTGCCAGCAGCTTGGAGGGGTATGCAGAGTATGGCTACACCTTC; CDR3 protein: CASSLEGYAEYGYTF
J gene: TRBJ2-2; clone size: -; D gene: -; V gene: TRBV11-3; CDR3 DNA: TGTGCCAGCAGCACCCGGCTAGCACCCGGCACCGGGGAGCTGTTTTTT; CDR3 protein: CASSTRLAPGTGELFF
J gene: TRBJ1-1; clone size: -; D gene: -; V gene: TRBV19; CDR3 DNA: TGTGCCAGTAGTATAGACAGTCGAAACACTGAAGCTTTCTTT; CDR3 protein: CASSIDSRNTEAFF
J gene: TRBJ2-2; clone size: -; D gene: TRBD2; V gene: TRBV6-1; CDR3 DNA: TGTGCCAGCAGTGACAGACTAGCGGGACTCCCCGGGGAGCTGTTTTTT; CDR3 protein: CASSDRLAGLPGELFF
J gene: TRBJ2-1; clone size: few; D gene: TRBD2; V gene: TRBV5-4; CDR3 DNA: TGTGCCAGCAGCTCCGGGACTAGTCAAAATGAGCAGTTCTTC; CDR3 protein: CASSSGTSQNEQFF
J gene: TRBJ2-1; clone size: -; D gene: TRBD2; V gene: TRBV15; CDR3 DNA: TGTGCCACCAGCAGAGATAAAGGCGGGAGCACTGCCCATGAGCAGTTCTTC; CDR3 protein: CATSRDKGGSTAHEQFF
J gene: TRBJ1-2; clone size: -; D gene: TRBD1; V gene: TRBV4-3; CDR3 DNA: TGCGCCAGCAGCTCCAGGGACAGGTCAGCTAACTATGGCTACACCTTC; CDR3 protein: CASSSRDRSANYGYTF
J gene: TRBJ1-3; clone size: -; D gene: -; V gene: TRBV14; CDR3 DNA: TGTGCCAGCAGCCAACGTAGCTCTGGAAACACCATATATTTT; CDR3 protein: CASSQRSSGNTIYF
J gene: TRBJ1-5; clone size: few; D gene: -; V gene: TRBV19; CDR3 DNA: TGTGCCAGTTATGTTGAGAGGTCATTTAGCAATCAGCCCCAGCATTTT; CDR3 protein: CASYVERSFSNQPQHF
J gene: TRBJ1-6; clone size: -; D gene: -; V gene: TRBV19; CDR3 DNA: TGTGCCAGTAGCCTCAGCTGGGGCTCGGATTCACCCCTCCACTTT; CDR3 protein: CASSLSWGSDSPLHF
J gene: TRBJ2-5; clone size: few; D gene: TRBD2; V gene: TRBV6-2/TRBV6-3; CDR3 DNA: TGTGCCAGCAGTCACCGGACTAGCGGGATTGGAGAGACCCAGTACTTC; CDR3 protein: CASSHRTSGIGETQYF
J gene: TRBJ1-5; clone size: -; D gene: -; V gene: TRBV10-2; CDR3 DNA: TGCGCCAGCAGTGAGTCGCGGGGGGACCGGGCCCAGCCCCAGCATTTT; CDR3 protein: CASSESRGDRAQPQHF
J gene: TRBJ2-5; clone size: -; D gene: TRBD1; V gene: TRBV18; CDR3 DNA: TGTGCCAGCGCGCGGGACAGGGGGTTCGGAGAGACCCAGTACTTC; CDR3 protein: CASARDRGFGETQYF
J gene: TRBJ2-3; clone size: -; D gene: -; V gene: TRBV27; CDR3 DNA: TGTGCCAGCAGTTTACCTCATCAGACAGATACGCAGTATTTT; CDR3 protein: CASSLPHQTDTQYF
J gene: TRBJ1-2; clone size: -; D gene: -; V gene: TRBV19; CDR3 DNA: TGTGCCAGTAGTGGGGGGGTAGCCCTTAACTATGGCTACACCTTC; CDR3 protein: CASSGGVALNYGYTF
J gene: TRBJ2-5; clone size: -; D gene: -; V gene: TRBV5-4; CDR3 DNA: TGTGCCAGCAGCCCCCCGGGCGGGGAGGAGACCCAGTACTTC; CDR3 protein: CASSPPGGEETQYF
J gene: TRBJ1-2; clone size: -; D gene: -; V gene: TRBV11-2; CDR3 DNA: TGTGCCAGCAGGGAATCGGTGGGAGGGCGATATTATGGCTACACCTTC; CDR3 protein: CASRESVGGRYYGYTF
J gene: TRBJ2-5; clone size: -; D gene: -; V gene: TRBV11-1; CDR3 DNA: TGTGCCAGCAGCCCGCCGAGGGCTCCGGAGACCCAGTACTTC; CDR3 protein: CASSPPRAPETQYF
J gene: TRBJ1-1; clone size: -; D gene: -; V gene: TRBV19; CDR3 DNA: TGTGCCAGTAGTTCAATCGCGGGGGGCACTGAAGCTTTCTTT; CDR3 protein: CASSSIAGGTEAFF
J gene: TRBJ2-1; clone size: -; D gene: TRBD2; V gene: TRBV3-1/TRBV3-2; CDR3 DNA: TGTGCCAGCAGCCTTGCGGGGGAACATGAGCAGTTCTTC; CDR3 protein: CASSLAGEHEQFF
J gene: TRBJ2-1; clone size: -; D gene: TRBD2; V gene: TRBV6-4; CDR3 DNA: TGTGCCAGCAGTGCGGGACTAGCGGGAGTCAATGAGCAGTTCTTC; CDR3 protein: CASSAGLAGVNEQFF
J gene: TRBJ2-7; clone size: -; D gene: TRBD1; V gene: TRBV6-2/TRBV6-3; CDR3 DNA: TGTGCCAGCAGCATAAGGACAGGAACCTACGAGCAGTACTTC; CDR3 protein: CASSIRTGTYEQYF
J gene: TRBJ1-3; clone size: -; D gene: -; V gene: TRBV5-1; CDR3 DNA: TGCGCCAGCAGTTATTACGGAGCGGCGGACTCTGGAAACACCATATATTTT; CDR3 protein: CASSYYGAADSGNTIYF
J gene: TRBJ1-1; clone size: -; D gene: TRBD1; V gene: TRBV30; CDR3 DNA: TGTGCCTGGGTCTGGGCAGGGGGCACTGAAGCTTTCTTT; CDR3 protein: CAWVWAGGTEAFF
J gene: TRBJ1-1; clone size: -; D gene: TRBD1; V gene: TRBV7-8; CDR3 DNA: TGTGCCAGCAGCTTTAGACAGGGGCGACCCTTGAACACTGAAGCTTTCTTT; CDR3 protein: CASSFRQGRPLNTEAFF
J gene: TRBJ2-2; clone size: -; D gene: TRBD1; V gene: TRBV5-4; CDR3 DNA: TGTGCCAGCAGCTCTGGGACAGGGGGCGATGACGGGGAGCTGTTTTTT; CDR3 protein: CASSSGTGGDDGELFF
J gene: TRBJ2-6; clone size: once; D gene: -; V gene: TRBV25-1; CDR3 DNA: TGTGCCAGCAGTGCTAGGGGTAGCTCTGGGGCCAACGTCCTGACTTTC; CDR3 protein: CASSARGSSGANVLTF
J gene: TRBJ1-1; clone size: -; D gene: -; V gene: TRBV30; CDR3 DNA: TGTGCCTGGAGTGTAGCGGGTGGCACTGAAGCTTTCTTT; CDR3 protein: CAWSVAGGTEAFF
J gene: TRBJ1-4; clone size: few; D gene: -; V gene: TRBV30; CDR3 DNA: TGTGCCTGGAGTTATTCGGGGAACGGAGAAAAACTGTTTTTT; CDR3 protein: CAWSYSGNGEKLFF
J gene: TRBJ2-2; clone size: few; D gene: -; V gene: TRBV12-3/TRBV12-4; CDR3 DNA: TGTGCCAGCCGAGGCGCCGGGGAGCTGTTTTTT; CDR3 protein: CASRGAGELFF
J gene: TRBJ2-1; clone size: few; D gene: -; V gene: TRBV7-9; CDR3 DNA: TGTGCCAGCAGCTTTCCGGGGTTTCGGAATGAGCAGTTCTTC; CDR3 protein: CASSFPGFRNEQFF
J gene: TRBJ1-2; clone size: -; D gene: -; V gene: TRBV10-2; CDR3 DNA: TGCGCCAGCAGTGATCAGGCAAACTATGGCTACACCTTC; CDR3 protein: CASSDQANYGYTF
J gene: TRBJ1-6; clone size: once; D gene: TRBD1; V gene: TRBV7-9; CDR3 DNA: TGTGCCAGCAGCGACAGGGGGACTTCACCCCTCCACTTT; CDR3 protein: CASSDRGTSPLHF
J gene: TRBJ2-1; clone size: -; D gene: -; V gene: TRBV5-4; CDR3 DNA: TGTGCCAGCAGCTTGGAACGGGGAGACAATGAGCAGTTCTTC; CDR3 protein: CASSLERGDNEQFF
J gene: TRBJ1-1; clone size: -; D gene: -; V gene: TRBV7-2; CDR3 DNA: TGTGCCAGCAGCTCCCACGGGCGGAGGCTGAGCACTGAAGCTTTCTTT; CDR3 protein: CASSSHGRRLSTEAFF
J gene: TRBJ1-1; clone size: -; D gene: TRBD1; V gene: TRBV2; CDR3 DNA: TGTGCCAGCAGTGGGGGACAGGGGATAGTTGGCACTGAAGCTTTCTTT; CDR3 protein: CASSGGQGIVGTEAFF
J gene: TRBJ1-5; clone size: -; D gene: TRBD1; V gene: TRBV5-6; CDR3 DNA: TGTGCCAGCAGCTTGGGGGCAGGGGGGACGCCCCAGCATTTT; CDR3 protein: CASSLGAGGTPQHF
J gene: TRBJ2-7; clone size: -; D gene: TRBD2; V gene: TRBV3-1/TRBV3-2; CDR3 DNA: TGTGCCAGCAGCCACGGGACTAGCTGGAGCTCCTACGAGCAGTACTTC; CDR3 protein: CASSHGTSWSSYEQYF
J gene: TRBJ1-2; clone size: -; D gene: -; V gene: TRBV19; CDR3 DNA: TGTGCCAGTAGCAGAAGTCTTTTCTATGGCTACACCTTC; CDR3 protein: CASSRSLFYGYTF
J gene: TRBJ2-2; clone size: -; D gene: -; V gene: TRBV12-5; CDR3 DNA: TGTGCTAGTGGTTTACCGTTGACAGGCATGAACACCGGGGAGCTGTTTTTT; CDR3 protein: CASGLPLTGMNTGELFF
J gene: TRBJ2-7; clone size: -; D gene: TRBD1; V gene: TRBV10-2; CDR3 DNA: TGCGCCAGCAGTGAGAAATCCCCGGGACAGGGGCGCGGCGAGCAGTACTTC; CDR3 protein: CASSEKSPGQGRGEQYF
J gene: TRBJ2-1; clone size: -; D gene: TRBD1; V gene: TRBV30; CDR3 DNA: TGTGCCTGGAGTGTACGGTTGGCAGGGGGCAAGGACAATGAGCAGTTCTTC; CDR3 protein: CAWSVRLAGGKDNEQFF
J gene: TRBJ1-2; clone size: few; D gene: TRBD1; V gene: TRBV9; CDR3 DNA: TGTGCCAGCAGCTTCCGGGACAGGGAACTCTATGGCTACACCTTC; CDR3 protein: CASSFRDRELYGYTF
J gene: TRBJ1-6; clone size: -; D gene: -; V gene: TRBV27; CDR3 DNA: TGTGCCAGCAGTTTGGGGGGACCGGGCCAGCCGAGGGCCCTCCACTTT; CDR3 protein: CASSLGGPGQPRALHF
J gene: TRBJ2-2; clone size: few; D gene: TRBD2; V gene: TRBV4-1; CDR3 DNA: TGCGCCAGCAGCCAGAGCGGGGACGGTACCGGGGAGCTGTTTTTT; CDR3 protein: CASSQSGDGTGELFF
J gene: TRBJ1-4; clone size: -; D gene: TRBD1; V gene: TRBV5-4; CDR3 DNA: TGTGCCAGCAGCGTGGGACAGGGGAGTGAAAAACTGTTTTTT; CDR3 protein: CASSVGQGSEKLFF
J gene: TRBJ2-2; clone size: -; D gene: -; V gene: TRBV7-9; CDR3 DNA: TGTGCCAGCAGCCCCACTAGTGGGTCGAACACCGGGGAGCTGTTTTTT; CDR3 protein: CASSPTSGSNTGELFF
J gene: TRBJ1-1; clone size: -; D gene: TRBD1; V gene: TRBV11-2; CDR3 DNA: TGTGCCAGCAGCTTATCGCAGGGGGCTGAAGCTTTCTTT; CDR3 protein: CASSLSQGAEAFF